Each of the 32 T cell receptor beta chains below was sequenced from the same sample in a study of blood T cell repertoires in COVID-19. Produced via immunoSEQ multiplex PCR; TCRdb's table is partial and in-frame only. This sample yields under 85,000 clones, of which about 81% are seen a single time; 15% to 18% belongs to the top ten. Material for sequencing was peripheral blood. These receptors were collected from an elderly man with acute or convalescent COVID-19.

The chain joins TRBV28 to TRBJ2-7; possibly TRBD2 for D (5 bases). The CDR3 has 13 amino acids. V lost 5 bases to trimming and J lost 4 bases, with 12 bases between them. CDR1 and CDR2 from the germline V gene are MDHEN and SYDVKM. Here the CDR3 DNA reads TGTGCCAGCAGTCCCACCTGGAGGTACGAGCAGTACTTC. Protein: CASSPTWRYEQYF.

The chain is built from TRBV11-3 and TRBJ2-3, with 7 nucleotides matching TRBD1. Germline assignment: CDR1 SGHNT and CDR2 YENEEA. The CDR3 length is 16 residues. With V trimmed by 1 base and J by 2 bases, 6 bases remained unmatched. The CDR3 coding sequence is TGTGCCAGCAGCTTAGGACAGGGATCGTACACAGATACGCAGTATTTT. It translates to CASSLGQGSYTDTQYF.

In nucleotides, the CDR3 is TGCGCCAGCAGCTTGGAAGTGTTCCCAGATAATTCACCCCTCCACTTT. It specifies CASSLEVFPDNSPLHF. The chain joins TRBV5-1 to TRBJ1-6; D unresolved. Germline V gene lookup returns CDR1 SGHRS and CDR2 YFSETQ. Trimming took 0 bases from V and 5 from J, leaving 12 bases between them. This CDR3 is 16 amino acids long.

The chain is built from TRBV28 and TRBJ2-3; 7 bases map to TRBD1. The CDR3 covers 19 residues. J was trimmed by 2 bases and V by 6 bases; bases with no gene match: 20. Germline V gene lookup returns CDR1 MDHEN and CDR2 SYDVKM. The CDR3 DNA sequence: TGTGCCAGCAGGCGGAGATGGGACAGTCTTTCATATCTCACAGATACGCAGTATTTT. This gives the protein CASRRRWDSLSYLTDTQYF.

The chain couples TRBV30 to TRBJ1-1, with D possibly TRBD1 on 6 matching bases. Germline values: CDR1 GTSNPN, CDR2 SVGIG (reference sequence). There are 13 residues in the CDR3. The V end lost 6 bases, the J end lost 7 bases, and 18 bases lay between the germline ends. In DNA, the CDR3 is TGTGCCTGTCTAGACAGGTTCACCCGTGAAGCTTTCTTT. Protein product: CACLDRFTREAFF.

This chain uses TRBV5-6 with TRBJ1-2; TRBD1 aligns across 8 bases. The V gene's germline CDR1 is SGHDT and CDR2 YYEEEE. The CDR3 has 14 residues. J lost 8 bases, V lost 0 bases, and 6 bases had no gene match. CDR3 sequence reads: CASSLATGGYGYTF. Here the CDR3 DNA reads TGTGCCAGCAGCTTGGCCACAGGGGGGTACGGCTACACCTTC.

The chain joins TRBV5-6 to TRBJ1-1; 8 bases match TRBD1. The CDR3 is made up of 13 amino acids. Losses at the gene ends were 4 bases for V and 6 bases for J; bases not matched to a gene: 5. Germline V CDR1 and CDR2: SGHDT, YYEEEE. Here the CDR3 DNA reads TGTGCCAGCAGCCCTGACAGGGGCCCTGAAGCTTTCTTT. Translated, it gives CASSPDRGPEAFF.

This chain connects TRBV7-9 to TRBJ1-5; 7 bases match TRBD1. This CDR3 spans 13 amino acids. Germline V gene lookup returns CDR1 SEHNR and CDR2 FQNEAQ (reference sequence). V lost 4 bases, J lost 5 bases, and 2 bases stayed unmatched. The CDR3 here is CASSYTGDQPQHF. The DNA for the CDR3 is TGTGCCAGCAGCTATACAGGGGATCAGCCCCAGCATTTT.

The chain is built from TRBV18 and TRBJ1-2, with D hard to call. Germline V gives CDR1 KGHSH, CDR2 LQKENI. The CDR3 is made up of 14 amino acids. Trimming left V 1 base short and J 3 bases short, with 9 bases between. The CDR3 loop is CASSPQPLYYGYTF. In nucleotides, the CDR3 is TGTGCCAGCTCACCACAGCCGTTGTACTATGGCTACACCTTC.

This chain uses TRBV29-1 with TRBJ2-3; 10 nucleotides line up with TRBD2. This CDR3 comprises 17 residues. CDR1 and CDR2 (germline): SQVTM, ANQGSEA. After removal of 5 bases from V and 0 bases from J, the junction contained 11 bases not matched to a gene. The CDR3 here is CSVTTIAGGPSTDTQYF. DNA of the CDR3: TGCAGCGTTACAACTATAGCGGGAGGTCCTAGCACAGATACGCAGTATTTT.

The gene calls are TRBV28 and TRBJ2-2, with D possibly being TRBD2 (6 bases). This CDR3 comprises 17 residues. Per the germline V gene, CDR1 is MDHEN and CDR2 is SYDVKM. Trimming took 5 bases from V and 0 from J, leaving 16 bases between them. The CDR3: CASSLRDFKSNTGELFF. Written as DNA, the CDR3 is TGTGCCAGCAGTCTCCGGGACTTCAAATCGAACACCGGGGAGCTGTTTTTT.

CDR3 residues: CASSFDRARGYTF. In DNA form, the CDR3 reads TGTGCCAGCAGCTTCGACAGGGCGAGAGGCTACACCTTC. The chain couples TRBV5-6 to TRBJ1-2; 7 bases map to TRBD1. Germline V lookup: CDR1 SGHDT, CDR2 YYEEEE. CDR3 length: 13 amino acids. V lost 2 bases, J lost 8 bases, and 6 bases stayed unmatched.

Here the CDR3 reads CASSWAGLRQGETQYF. The CDR3 DNA reads TGCGCCAGCAGCTGGGCCGGACTACGCCAGGGCGAGACCCAGTACTTC. The V call is TRBV5-1, the J call TRBJ2-5; a weak D match, TRBD2 (6 bases). CDR3 length: 16 amino acids. Germline V gives CDR1 SGHRS, CDR2 YFSETQ. V was clipped by 3 bases and J by 5 bases, with 20 bases between them.

J is TRBJ2-1 and V is TRBV10-3; TRBD2 matches 9 bases. The germline V gene encodes CDR1 ENHRY and CDR2 SYGVKD. The CDR3 consists of 18 residues. Unmatched junction bases numbered 11, after V lost 0 bases and J lost 5 bases. The CDR3 region is CAISESFSGRHLNNEQFF. For the CDR3, the DNA is TGTGCCATCAGTGAGTCGTTCAGCGGGAGGCACCTCAACAATGAGCAGTTCTTC.

The chain uses TRBV19 and TRBJ2-1; 7 positions match TRBD2. The CDR3 length is 11 residues. Germline V gives CDR1 LNHDA, CDR2 SQIVND (reference sequence). The CDR3 DNA follows: TGTGCGAGCGGGGATTACAATGAGCAGTTCTTC. Amino acids: CASGDYNEQFF.

The chain carries TRBV5-4 and TRBJ2-1, with 10 bases that match TRBD2. The CDR3 loop spans 15 amino acids. Trimming cost V 4 bases and J 4 bases; bases outside gene matches: 5. The germline CDR1 and CDR2 sequences are SGHNT and YYREEE (reference sequence). In nucleotides, the CDR3 is TGTGCCAGCAGCCCCTCTAGCGGGAGTTACAATGAGCAGTTCTTC. It yields the protein CASSPSSGSYNEQFF.

This chain connects TRBV11-1 to TRBJ1-1; D not resolved. Germline CDR1 reads SGHAT; CDR2 reads FQDESV (reference sequence). With 4 bases removed from V and 3 bases from J, the gap between germline ends came to 12 bases. The CDR3 sequence is 14 residues long. CDR3 coding DNA: TGTGCCAGCAGCTCTCAGCTGGGAGACACTGAAGCTTTCTTT. It codes for CASSSQLGDTEAFF. Full variable domain (outside the CDR3, taken from reference TRBV11-1 and TRBJ1-1): EAEVAQSPRYKITEKSQAVAFWCDPISGHATLYWYRQILGQGPELLVQFQDESVVDDSQLPKDRFSAERLKGVDSTLKIQPAELGDSAMYLCASSSQLGDTEAFFGQGTRLTVV.

CDR3 loop: CASTQTSGAYEQYF. The DNA of the CDR3 is TGTGCCAGCACCCAGACTAGCGGGGCCTACGAGCAGTACTTC. V usage is TRBV6-5 and J usage is TRBJ2-7, with TRBD2 matching 11 bases. There are 14 residues in the CDR3. Trimming took 7 bases from V and 2 from J; bases not matched to a gene: 4. The V gene's germline CDR1 is MNHEY and CDR2 SVGAGI.

CDR3 loop: CASSQGTAAEKLFF. CDR3 bases: TGTGCCAGCAGCCAAGGGACAGCGGCGGAAAAACTGTTTTTT. The chain joins TRBV2 to TRBJ1-4; 7 bases fit TRBD1. The V and J ends lost 6 bases and 8 bases, in that order; junction bases with no gene match: 9. The CDR3 totals 14 residues. Germline assignment: CDR1 SNHLY and CDR2 FYNNEI. The full variable domain, in which reference TRBV2 and TRBJ1-4 provide the parts outside the CDR3, is EPEVTQTPSHQVTQMGQEVILRCVPISNHLYFYWYRQILGQKVEFLVSFYNNEISEKSEIFDDQFSVERPDGSNFTLKIRSTKLEDSAMYFCASSQGTAAEKLFFGSGTQLSVL.

This chain uses TRBV19 with TRBJ1-1; D is perhaps TRBD1 (5 bases). Germline CDR1 and CDR2: LNHDA and SQIVND (reference sequence). Trimming pared 4 bases from V and 4 bases from J, leaving 10 bases between. There are 13 residues in the CDR3. The DNA of the CDR3 is TGTGCCAGTAGTACCCGACAGAGCACTGAAGCTTTCTTT. Its translation: CASSTRQSTEAFF.

This clone showed up just a few times. The CDR3 DNA reads as TGTGCCAGCAGCTTAGACTCTGGGGCCCAGAATGGCTACACCTTC. Amino acids: CASSLDSGAQNGYTF. The genes are TRBV7-2 and TRBJ1-2, with D tentatively TRBD1 (5 bases). This CDR3 contains 15 residues. In germline, CDR1 is SGHTA, CDR2 FQGNSA. V lost 1 base and J 6 bases, leaving 15 bases between the germline ends.

The chain links TRBV29-1 to TRBJ1-1; D may be TRBD1 (6 bases). The CDR3 has 13 residues. V was clipped by 4 bases and J by 0 bases, with 9 bases between them. Germline V gene data show CDR1 as SQVTM and CDR2 as ANQGSEA. CDR3 protein: CSVARGLNTEAFF. The CDR3 nucleotides read TGCAGCGTTGCCAGGGGCTTGAACACTGAAGCTTTCTTT.

This chain joins TRBV4-2 and TRBJ1-6; 7 nucleotides align to TRBD1. CDR1 is LGHNA, CDR2 YNFKEQ, per germline. The junction had 7 bases not matched to a gene; V was cut back by 2 bases and J by 6 bases. CDR3 length: 16 amino acids. The CDR3 DNA follows: TGTGCCAGCAGCCAACACATGCGGGACAGTAATTCACCCCTCCACTTT. Its translation: CASSQHMRDSNSPLHF.

The J gene is TRBJ2-7, the V gene TRBV6-4; perhaps TRBD1 as D (6 bases). The CDR3 contains 13 residues. Between the trimmed V and J ends, which lost 5 bases and 4 bases, there was a span of 12 bases. CDR1 and CDR2 from the germline V gene are MRHNA and SNTAGT. Here the CDR3 DNA reads TGTGCCAGCAGTCCCCGGGACATGTACGAGCAGTACTTC. This sequence encodes CASSPRDMYEQYF.

V and J are TRBV6-2 or TRBV6-3 and TRBJ1-2; TRBD1 matches at 8 bases. The CDR3 has 16 amino acids. Germline CDR1 reads MNHEY; CDR2 reads SVGEGT. V dropped 2 bases and J dropped 5; count of bases not matched to a gene: 10. This CDR3 reads CASSYDRGERIYGYTF. Here the CDR3 DNA reads TGTGCCAGCAGTTACGACAGGGGCGAACGGATATATGGCTACACCTTC.

The chain joins TRBV24-1 to TRBJ2-2, with 8 bases aligning to TRBD1. This CDR3 comprises 12 residues. Germline V gene data show CDR1 as KGHDR and CDR2 as SFDVKD. Trimming at V came to 4 bases and at J to 15 bases, leaving 6 bases not matched to a gene. CDR3 sequence: CATSDRRQGLFF. The CDR3, as DNA: TGTGCCACCAGTGACCGTCGACAGGGGTTGTTTTTT.

This clone showed up just a few times. The chain combines TRBV28 with TRBJ2-7; 8 nucleotides align to TRBD2. From germline, CDR1 is MDHEN and CDR2 SYDVKM. The CDR3 loop spans 14 amino acids. V lost 2 bases and J lost 4; bases outside the gene matches: 4. The CDR3 sequence is CASSLSGSGYEQYF. CDR3 nucleotide sequence: TGTGCCAGCAGTTTAAGCGGGAGCGGTTACGAGCAGTACTTC.

This sequence joins TRBV9 and TRBJ2-7; 9 bases fit TRBD1. CDR3 length: 15 amino acids. Trimming cost V 3 bases and J 6 bases; bases outside gene matches: 10. Germline CDR1 SGDLS, CDR2 YYNGEE. CDR3 in amino acids: CASSETGTGKSEQYF. In DNA form, the CDR3 reads TGTGCCAGCAGCGAAACCGGGACAGGGAAAAGCGAGCAGTACTTC.

This chain joins TRBV5-4 and TRBJ2-1, with TRBD2 identical over 8 bases. CDR1 and CDR2 from the germline V gene are SGHNT and YYREEE (reference sequence). CDR3 size: 15 residues. Germline trimming cut 1 base from V and 7 bases from J; bases unmatched to any gene: 7. Here the CDR3 reads CASSLLAGGRNEQFF. The CDR3 DNA reads as TGTGCCAGCAGCTTGTTGGCGGGAGGAAGGAATGAGCAGTTCTTC.

This clone was seen a handful of times. This chain links TRBV5-1 with TRBJ1-2; TRBD1 matches at 9 bases. The CDR3 runs to 15 residues. V shed 0 bases, J shed 2 bases, and the junction held 2 bases outside the gene matches. CDR1 and CDR2 (germline): SGHRS, YFSETQ. The DNA of the CDR3 is TGCGCCAGCAGCTTGGGTGGACAGGGGAACTATGGCTACACCTTC. Its protein product is CASSLGGQGNYGYTF.

The J gene is TRBJ2-5, the V gene TRBV5-1; 9 nucleotides align to TRBD1. CDR3 length: 15 residues. The V gene's germline CDR1 is SGHRS and CDR2 YFSETQ. J lost 5 bases, V lost 4 bases, and 9 bases had no gene match. CDR3 residues: CASSRGQGVMETQYF. DNA for the CDR3: TGCGCCAGCAGCAGGGGACAGGGAGTGATGGAGACCCAGTACTTC.

The rearrangement joins TRBV5-4 to TRBJ1-1; a possible D gene is TRBD1 (6 bases). V lost 6 bases to trimming and J lost 2 bases, with 14 bases between them. From germline, CDR1 is SGHNT and CDR2 YYREEE (reference sequence). The CDR3 has 14 amino acids. The DNA for the CDR3 is TGTGCCAGCACCCCCAGGGGAGACAACACTGAAGCTTTCTTT. This sequence encodes CASTPRGDNTEAFF.